This TCR beta chain was recorded in a study of shared clonotypes between healthy human individuals. Naive CD45RA+ and memory CD45RA-negative subsets were split from CD4+ cells. With regard to this clone: A much more abundant neighbour one base away suggests this may be a read error.

The method was immunoSEQ multiplex PCR; TCRdb's version includes in-frame clones alone and lacks a portion of them. The table lists 330,000 or so clones, approximately 79% of them singletons. Trimming left V 5 bases short and J 2 bases short, with 9 bases between. CDR1 is MDHEN and CDR2 is SYDVKM in the germline V gene. The CDR3 length is 13 residues. This chain links TRBV28 with TRBJ1-2, with a weak D call TRBD1 (5 bases). The sequencing sample was made of memory CD4+ T cells sorted from blood. Subset reported: CD45RA-negative fraction. This clonotype was sampled from a young man in good health. The CDR3 reads CASSAGRNYGYTF. The CDR3 DNA follows: TGTGCCAGCAGTGCGGGACGGAACTATGGCTACACCTTC.